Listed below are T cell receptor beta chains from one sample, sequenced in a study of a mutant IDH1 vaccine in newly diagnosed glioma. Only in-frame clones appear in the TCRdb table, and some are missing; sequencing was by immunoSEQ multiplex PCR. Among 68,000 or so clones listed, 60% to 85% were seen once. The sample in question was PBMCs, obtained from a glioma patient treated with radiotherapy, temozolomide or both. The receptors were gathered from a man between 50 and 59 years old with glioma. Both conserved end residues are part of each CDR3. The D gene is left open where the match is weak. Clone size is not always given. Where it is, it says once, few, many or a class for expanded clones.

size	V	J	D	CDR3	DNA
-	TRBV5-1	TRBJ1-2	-	CASSLSTEANYGYTF	TGCGCCAGCAGCTTGAGTACAGAAGCTAACTATGGCTACACCTTC
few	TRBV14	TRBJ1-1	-	CASSPGSVEAFF	TGTGCCAGCAGCCCCGGTTCAGTTGAAGCTTTCTTT
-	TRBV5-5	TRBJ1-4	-	CASSLDFSMKEKLFF	TGTGCCAGCAGCTTGGACTTTTCCATGAAGGAAAAACTGTTTTTT
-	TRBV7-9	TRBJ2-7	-	CASSFPGGAQEKQYF	TGTGCCAGCAGCTTCCCTGGGGGGGCTCAGGAAAAGCAGTACTTC
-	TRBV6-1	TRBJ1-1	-	CASTERIPGTLLGRTEAFF	TGTGCCAGCACTGAGAGGATTCCCGGGACCTTACTAGGGAGGACTGAAGCTTTCTTT
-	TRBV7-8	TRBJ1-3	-	CASSLEQGLDSGNTIYF	TGTGCCAGCAGCTTAGAACAGGGCCTCGACTCTGGAAACACCATATATTTT
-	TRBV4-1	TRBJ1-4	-	CASSQAGGAGEKLFF	TGCGCCAGCAGCCAAGCTGGGGGCGCCGGTGAAAAACTGTTTTTT
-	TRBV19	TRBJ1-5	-	CASSIQGDQPQHF	TGTGCCAGTAGTATACAGGGTGATCAGCCCCAGCATTTT
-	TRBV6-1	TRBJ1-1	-	CASSRTDQNTEAFF	TGTGCCAGCAGCAGGACCGACCAGAACACTGAAGCTTTCTTT
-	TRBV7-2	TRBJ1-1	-	CASSWGGTTEAFF	TGTGCCAGCAGCTGGGGGGGGACCACTGAAGCTTTCTTT
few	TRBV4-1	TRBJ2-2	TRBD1	CASSPGADRDTGELFF	TGCGCCAGCAGCCCGGGGGCGGACAGGGACACCGGGGAGCTGTTTTTT
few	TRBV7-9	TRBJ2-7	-	CASSLYYSSHEQYF	TGTGCCAGCAGCTTATACTACAGCAGCCACGAGCAGTACTTC
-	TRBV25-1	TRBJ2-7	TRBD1	CASSRTGGHEQYF	TGTGCCTCTTCCCGGACAGGGGGGCACGAGCAGTACTTC
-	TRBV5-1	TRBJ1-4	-	CASSLSPTTNEKLFF	TGCGCCAGCAGCTTGTCTCCAACAACTAATGAAAAACTGTTTTTT
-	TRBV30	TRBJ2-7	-	CAWSVGLATDEQYF	TGTGCCTGGAGTGTAGGTCTAGCTACGGACGAGCAGTACTTC
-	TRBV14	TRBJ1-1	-	CASSPLRRREDTEAFF	TGTGCCAGCAGCCCCCTTCGTCGGCGCGAGGACACTGAAGCTTTCTTT
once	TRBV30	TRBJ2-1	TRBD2	CAWRSGGAYNEQFF	TGTGCCTGGAGGAGCGGGGGGGCCTACAATGAGCAGTTCTTC
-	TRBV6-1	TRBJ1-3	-	CASRPGTLGNTIYF	TGTGCCAGCAGGCCCGGGACACTTGGAAACACCATATATTTT
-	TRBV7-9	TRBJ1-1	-	CASVMEEGVEAFF	TGTGCCAGCGTCATGGAGGAGGGAGTTGAAGCTTTCTTT
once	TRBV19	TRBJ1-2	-	CASNEADRLDGYTF	TGTGCCAGTAACGAGGCTGACAGATTGGATGGCTACACCTTC
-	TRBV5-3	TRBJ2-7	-	CASERDPYYEQYF	TGTGCCTCGGAGAGGGACCCATACTACGAGCAGTACTTC
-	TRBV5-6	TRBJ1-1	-	CASSLRVPGTEAFF	TGTGCCAGCAGCTTGCGGGTCCCAGGCACTGAAGCTTTCTTT
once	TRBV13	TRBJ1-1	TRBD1	CASSSQTGGRYTEAFF	TGTGCCAGCAGCTCACAGACAGGGGGCAGGTACACTGAAGCTTTCTTT
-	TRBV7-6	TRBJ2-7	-	CASSSGGGRYYEQYF	TGTGCCAGCAGCTCAGGCGGCGGGCGGTATTACGAGCAGTACTTC
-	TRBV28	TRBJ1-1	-	CASSVGGRNTEAFF	TGTGCCAGCAGTGTAGGGGGTAGGAACACTGAAGCTTTCTTT
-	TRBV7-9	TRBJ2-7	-	CASSLGWGDEQYF	TGTGCCAGCAGCTTAGGATGGGGGGACGAGCAGTACTTC
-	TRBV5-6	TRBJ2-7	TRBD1	CASSRDRGSHEQYF	TGTGCCAGCAGCCGGGACAGGGGTTCCCACGAGCAGTACTTC
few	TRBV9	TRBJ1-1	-	CASSPQGTGEAFF	TGTGCCAGCAGCCCCCAGGGTACGGGTGAAGCTTTCTTT
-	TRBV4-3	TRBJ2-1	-	CASSRSGGNNEQFF	TGCGCCAGCAGCCGTTCTGGGGGGAACAATGAGCAGTTCTTC
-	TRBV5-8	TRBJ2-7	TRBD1	CASSWGQSYEQYF	TGTGCCAGCAGCTGGGGACAGTCCTACGAGCAGTACTTC
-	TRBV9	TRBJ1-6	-	CASSAVPSSYNSPLHF	TGTGCCAGCAGTGCCGTCCCGAGCTCCTATAATTCACCCCTCCACTTT
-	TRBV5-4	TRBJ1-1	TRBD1	CASRAADRGPEAFF	TGTGCCAGCAGGGCCGCGGACAGGGGCCCTGAAGCTTTCTTT
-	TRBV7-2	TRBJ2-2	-	CASSLGLDRSDTGELFF	TGTGCCAGCAGCTTGGGACTCGACAGGAGCGACACCGGGGAGCTGTTTTTT
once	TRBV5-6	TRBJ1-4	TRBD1	CASSGDGTGGEKLFF	TGTGCCAGCAGCGGCGACGGGACAGGGGGTGAAAAACTGTTTTTT
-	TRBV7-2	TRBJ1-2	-	CASSSQGLNYGYTF	TGTGCCAGCAGCTCGCAAGGACTGAACTATGGCTACACCTTC
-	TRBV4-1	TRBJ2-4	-	CASSQVQGARKELQNIQYF	TGCGCCAGCAGCCAAGTACAAGGGGCGCGGAAAGAACTCCAAAACATTCAGTACTTC
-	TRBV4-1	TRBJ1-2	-	CASSQDRNYGYTF	TGCGCCAGCAGCCAAGACAGGAACTATGGCTACACCTTC